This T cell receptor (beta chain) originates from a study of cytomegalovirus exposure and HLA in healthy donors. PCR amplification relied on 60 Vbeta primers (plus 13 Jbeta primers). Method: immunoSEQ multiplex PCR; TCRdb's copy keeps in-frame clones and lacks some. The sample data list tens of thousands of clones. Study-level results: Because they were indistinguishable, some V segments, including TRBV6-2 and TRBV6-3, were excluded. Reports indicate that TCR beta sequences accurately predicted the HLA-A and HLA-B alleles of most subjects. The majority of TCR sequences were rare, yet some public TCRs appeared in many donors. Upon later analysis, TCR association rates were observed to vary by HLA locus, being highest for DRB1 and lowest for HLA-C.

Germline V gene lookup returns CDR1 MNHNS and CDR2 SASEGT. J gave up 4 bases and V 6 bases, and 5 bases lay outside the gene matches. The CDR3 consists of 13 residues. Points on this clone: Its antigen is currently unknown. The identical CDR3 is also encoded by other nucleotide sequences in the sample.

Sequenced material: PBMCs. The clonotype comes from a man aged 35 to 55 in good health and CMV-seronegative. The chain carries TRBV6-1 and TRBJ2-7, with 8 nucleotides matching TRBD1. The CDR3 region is CASRRTGGYEQYF. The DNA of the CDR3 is TGTGCCAGCAGACGAACAGGGGGTTACGAGCAGTACTTC.